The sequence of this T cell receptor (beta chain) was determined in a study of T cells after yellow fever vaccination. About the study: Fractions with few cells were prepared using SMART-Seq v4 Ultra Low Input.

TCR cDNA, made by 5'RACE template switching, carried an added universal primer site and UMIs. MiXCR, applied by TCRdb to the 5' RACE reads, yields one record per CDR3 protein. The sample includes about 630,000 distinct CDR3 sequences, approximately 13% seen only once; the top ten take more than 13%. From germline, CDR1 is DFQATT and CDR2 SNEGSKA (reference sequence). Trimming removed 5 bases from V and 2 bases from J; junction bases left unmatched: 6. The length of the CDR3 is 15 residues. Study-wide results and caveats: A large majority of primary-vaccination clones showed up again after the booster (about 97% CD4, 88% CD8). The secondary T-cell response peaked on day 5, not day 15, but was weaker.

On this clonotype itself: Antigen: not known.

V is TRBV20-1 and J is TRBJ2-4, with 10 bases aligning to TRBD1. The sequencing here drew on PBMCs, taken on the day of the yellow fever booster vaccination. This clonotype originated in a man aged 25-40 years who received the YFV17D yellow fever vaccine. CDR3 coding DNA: TGCAGTGCTCCTTCGGGACAGGGGACCAAAAACATTCAGTACTTC. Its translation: CSAPSGQGTKNIQYF.